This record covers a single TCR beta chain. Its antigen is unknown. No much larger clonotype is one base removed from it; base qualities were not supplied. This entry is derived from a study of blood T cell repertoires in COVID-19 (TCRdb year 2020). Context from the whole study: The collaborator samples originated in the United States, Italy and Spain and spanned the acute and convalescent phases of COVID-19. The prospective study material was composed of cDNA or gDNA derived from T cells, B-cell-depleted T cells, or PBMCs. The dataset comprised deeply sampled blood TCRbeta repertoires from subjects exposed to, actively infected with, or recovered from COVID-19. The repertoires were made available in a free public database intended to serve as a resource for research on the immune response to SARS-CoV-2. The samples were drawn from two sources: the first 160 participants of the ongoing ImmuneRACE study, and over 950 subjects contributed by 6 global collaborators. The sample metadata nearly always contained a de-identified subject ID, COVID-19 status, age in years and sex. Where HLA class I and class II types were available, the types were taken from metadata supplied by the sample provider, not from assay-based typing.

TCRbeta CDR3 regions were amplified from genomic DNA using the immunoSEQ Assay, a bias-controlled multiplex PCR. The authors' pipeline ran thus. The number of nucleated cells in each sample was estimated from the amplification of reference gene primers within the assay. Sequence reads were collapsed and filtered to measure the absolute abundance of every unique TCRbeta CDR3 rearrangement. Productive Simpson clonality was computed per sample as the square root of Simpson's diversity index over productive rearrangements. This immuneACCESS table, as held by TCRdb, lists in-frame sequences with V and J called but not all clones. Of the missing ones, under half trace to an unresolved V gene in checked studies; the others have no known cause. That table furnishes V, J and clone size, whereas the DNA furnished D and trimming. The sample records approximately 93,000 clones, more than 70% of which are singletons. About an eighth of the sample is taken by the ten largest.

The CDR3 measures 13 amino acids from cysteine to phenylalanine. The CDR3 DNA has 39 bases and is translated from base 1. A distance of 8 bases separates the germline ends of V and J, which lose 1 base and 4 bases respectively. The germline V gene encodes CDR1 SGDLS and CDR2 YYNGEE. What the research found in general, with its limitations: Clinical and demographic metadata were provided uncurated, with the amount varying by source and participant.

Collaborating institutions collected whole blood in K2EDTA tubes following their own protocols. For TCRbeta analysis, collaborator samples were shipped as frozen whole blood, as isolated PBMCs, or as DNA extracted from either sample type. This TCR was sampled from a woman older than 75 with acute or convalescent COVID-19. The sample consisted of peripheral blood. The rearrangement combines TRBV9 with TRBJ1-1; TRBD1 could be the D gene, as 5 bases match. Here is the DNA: TGTGCCAGCAGCGTACAGGGCTCCACTGAAGCTTTCTTT. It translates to CASSVQGSTEAFF.